This is a list of T cell receptor beta chains from one sample in a study of CD8 T cells in ankylosing spondylitis. Using its own MiXCR run on the 5' RACE reads, TCRdb lists one record per CDR3 protein. Found here are about 390,000 distinct CDR3 sequences, 20% to 25% of them singletons; the top ten hold roughly a sixth. The sequenced sample consisted of blood, either unsorted or a sorted T cell fraction (not recorded which). The receptor source for this set is a male donor with ankylosing spondylitis. CDR3s include the opening cysteine and the closing phenylalanine or tryptophan. The D gene is left open where the match is weak. Clone size, where shown, is once, few, many, or a class for clones that have expanded.

cdr3_aa cdr3_nt j_call d_call clone_size v_call
CASSSGRLANPDTQYF TGTGCCAGCAGCTCCGGAAGACTAGCGAACCCAGATACGCAGTATTTT TRBJ2-3 TRBD2 many TRBV11-2
CSVVDRGGNQPQHF TGCAGCGTCGTGGACAGGGGAGGCAATCAGCCCCAGCATTTT TRBJ1-5 TRBD1 NA TRBV29-1
CASTDSGPTEAFF TGTGCCAGTACCGACTCCGGCCCCACTGAAGCTTTCTTT TRBJ1-1 NA once TRBV19
CATSRETGNTDTQYF TGTGCCACCAGCAGGGAGACAGGGAACACAGATACGCAGTATTTT TRBJ2-3 TRBD1 few TRBV15
CASSLVGGRVETQYF TGTGCCAGCAGCTTAGTTGGCGGGAGGGTGGAGACCCAGTACTTC TRBJ2-5 TRBD2 NA TRBV7-2
CASSQTGAGANVLTF TGTGCCAGCTCACAGACTGGGGCTGGGGCCAACGTCCTGACTTTC TRBJ2-6 NA NA TRBV18
CASSLAAASLETGELFF TGTGCCAGCAGTCTCGCTGCGGCTAGCTTAGAGACCGGGGAGCTGTTTTTT TRBJ2-2 NA NA TRBV28
CASSRGATSGNYEQYF TGCGCCAGCTCCCGAGGGGCGACTAGCGGGAACTACGAGCAGTACTTC TRBJ2-7 TRBD2 few TRBV5-1
CSVHGLAGYNEQFF TGCAGCGTCCACGGACTAGCGGGTTACAATGAGCAGTTCTTC TRBJ2-1 TRBD2 NA TRBV20-1
CASSPTGWNQPQHF TGCGCCAGCAGCCCAACTGGATGGAATCAGCCCCAGCATTTT TRBJ1-5 NA NA TRBV5-1
CASSLSGGAIGELFF TGTGCCAGCAGCTTATCAGGGGGCGCCATCGGGGAGCTGTTTTTT TRBJ2-2 TRBD1 few TRBV11-2
CASSSGGSGRAYIQYF TGTGCCAGTAGTAGTGGGGGGAGCGGGAGGGCCTACATTCAGTACTTC TRBJ2-4 TRBD2 few TRBV19
CASSQDFGGSYEQYF TGTGCCAGCAGCCAAGATTTCGGCGGGAGTTACGAGCAGTACTTC TRBJ2-7 TRBD2 few TRBV4-2
CASSLAGVYEQYF TGCGCCAGCAGCTTGGCGGGAGTCTACGAGCAGTACTTC TRBJ2-7 NA many TRBV5-1
CASSPPAGGSDTQYF TGTGCCAGCAGCCCCCCAGCGGGGGGGAGTGATACGCAGTATTTT TRBJ2-3 TRBD2 NA TRBV5-4
CASSVQGVVHDEQYF TGCGCCAGCAGCGTGCAGGGGGTAGTTCATGACGAGCAGTACTTC TRBJ2-7 TRBD1 NA TRBV5-1
CSVVGQGVYGYTF TGCAGCGTTGTTGGACAAGGGGTTTATGGCTACACCTTC TRBJ1-2 NA NA TRBV29-1
CASSDSQAYNEQFF TGTGCCAGCAGCGACTCGCAGGCGTACAATGAGCAGTTCTTC TRBJ2-1 NA NA TRBV5-6
CASSLIRTDTDTQYF TGCGCCAGCAGCTTGATCAGGACCGACACAGATACGCAGTATTTT TRBJ2-3 NA NA TRBV5-1
CASSPGTDSTDTQYF TGTGCCAGCTCACCCGGGACAGATAGCACAGATACGCAGTATTTT TRBJ2-3 TRBD1 NA TRBV18
CSVSDRGYGYTF TGCAGCGTATCAGACAGGGGGTATGGCTACACCTTC TRBJ1-2 TRBD1 few TRBV29-1
CSARVPGANQPQHF TGCAGTGCTAGGGTACCGGGGGCTAATCAGCCCCAGCATTTT TRBJ1-5 NA many TRBV20-1
CSACSGTDSDYNEQFF TGCAGTGCGTGTAGCGGGACAGACTCGGACTACAATGAGCAGTTCTTC TRBJ2-1 NA few TRBV20-1
CASSMRVGGTGIAEQYF TGTGCCAGCAGCATGCGGGTGGGGGGGACAGGTATCGCCGAGCAGTACTTC TRBJ2-7 NA NA TRBV4-2
CSATEPDRELYEQYF TGCAGTGCCACAGAGCCGGACAGGGAGTTGTACGAGCAGTACTTC TRBJ2-7 TRBD1 NA TRBV20-1
CSARSRETQYF TGCAGTGCTAGAAGCCGGGAGACCCAGTACTTC TRBJ2-5 NA NA TRBV20-1
CASSSSGTGDQPQHF TGCGCCAGCAGCTCTTCAGGTACAGGGGATCAGCCCCAGCATTTT TRBJ1-5 TRBD1 few TRBV5-1
CSARAGRSTDTQYF TGCAGTGCTAGAGCGGGTCGGAGCACAGATACGCAGTATTTT TRBJ2-3 NA NA TRBV20-1
CSARDLTAGPTGELFF TGCAGTGCTAGAGATCTCACGGCAGGGCCCACCGGGGAGCTGTTTTTT TRBJ2-2 NA once TRBV20-1
CASSLFRNEQFF TGTGCCAGCAGCTTATTCCGGAATGAGCAGTTCTTC TRBJ2-1 NA NA TRBV7-2
CASSIKREETQYF TGTGCCAGTAGTATAAAACGAGAAGAGACCCAGTACTTC TRBJ2-5 NA NA TRBV19
CSVQEGGGETQYF TGCAGCGTCCAAGAGGGGGGTGGGGAGACCCAGTACTTC TRBJ2-5 NA few TRBV29-1
CASSYSHGPYEQYF TGTGCCAGCAGTTACTCTCACGGCCCCTACGAGCAGTACTTC TRBJ2-7 NA NA TRBV6-2/TRBV6-3
CAIAGTGAYEQYF TGTGCCATCGCCGGGACAGGAGCCTACGAGCAGTACTTC TRBJ2-7 TRBD1 NA TRBV10-3
CASSQDSGQPQHF TGTGCCAGCAGCCAAGATTCGGGGCAGCCCCAGCATTTT TRBJ1-5 NA NA TRBV3-1
CASSFPQGVSNQPQHF TGTGCCAGCAGTTTCCCCCAGGGAGTCAGCAATCAGCCCCAGCATTTT TRBJ1-5 NA few TRBV28
CASSPTGLAGVLQFF TGTGCCAGCAGTCCCACTGGGCTAGCGGGAGTACTGCAGTTCTTC TRBJ2-1 TRBD2 many TRBV12-3/TRBV12-4
CASSLDPLGDHYEQYF TGTGCCAGCAGCTTAGATCCCCTAGGGGATCACTACGAGCAGTACTTC TRBJ2-7 NA NA TRBV11-2
CASREMDTQYF TGCGCCAGCAGAGAAATGGATACGCAGTATTTT TRBJ2-3 NA few TRBV5-1
CASSFGPQRNQPQHF TGTGCCAGCAGTTTCGGGCCTCAGCGCAATCAGCCCCAGCATTTT TRBJ1-5 NA NA TRBV12-3/TRBV12-4
CSARTNPGADTQYF TGCAGTGCGAGGACCAATCCAGGGGCCGATACGCAGTATTTT TRBJ2-3 NA NA TRBV20-1
CASSNLKGRPNTEAFF TGTGCCAGCAGCAATTTGAAGGGCCGACCGAACACTGAAGCTTTCTTT TRBJ1-1 NA NA TRBV21-1
CASSLASLGTDTQYF TGTGCCAGCAGCTTAGCCAGCCTCGGGACAGATACGCAGTATTTT TRBJ2-3 NA NA TRBV11-2
CASSVQVNTGELFF TGTGCCAGCAGTGTACAAGTGAACACCGGGGAGCTGTTTTTT TRBJ2-2 NA few TRBV28
CASSVTQGENSPLHF TGTGCCAGCAGTGTAACCCAGGGGGAGAATTCACCCCTCCACTTT TRBJ1-6 TRBD1 NA TRBV6-4
CSDLSRQGGNTEAFF TGCAGCGACCTGTCTCGACAGGGAGGGAACACTGAAGCTTTCTTT TRBJ1-1 TRBD1 NA TRBV29-1
CAWKQKYSNQPQHF TGTGCCTGGAAACAGAAGTATAGCAATCAGCCCCAGCATTTT TRBJ1-5 NA few TRBV30
CASSFWGVGQGYNEQFF TGTGCCAGCAGTTTTTGGGGGGTGGGACAGGGGTACAATGAGCAGTTCTTC TRBJ2-1 TRBD1 NA TRBV27
CASQRVGWTGELFF TGTGCCAGCCAGCGGGTAGGGTGGACCGGGGAGCTGTTTTTT TRBJ2-2 NA NA TRBV2
CSVAGRVQNTEAFF TGCAGCGTCGCAGGACGGGTCCAGAACACTGAAGCTTTCTTT TRBJ1-1 NA few TRBV29-1
CASVQRANQPQHF TGTGCCAGCGTTCAGAGGGCCAATCAGCCCCAGCATTTT TRBJ1-5 NA few TRBV6-4
CAITAAGATNYGYTF TGTGCCATCACCGCAGCAGGGGCGACTAACTATGGCTACACCTTC TRBJ1-2 NA NA TRBV10-3
CSARESRIIALFYEQYF TGCAGTGCTAGGGAGTCCAGAATAATTGCCCTTTTCTACGAGCAGTACTTC TRBJ2-7 NA NA TRBV20-1